This T cell receptor beta chain was obtained from a study of cytomegalovirus exposure and HLA in healthy donors. Findings and limits, study-wide: Later work showed greater clonal expansion in HLA-associated TCR beta chains than in equally common others. Specificity for CMV antigens was confirmed in vitro for three of the CMV-associated chains.

Between the trimmed V and J ends, which lost 3 bases and 9 bases, there was a span of 9 bases. The CDR3 is 12 residues long. Germline values: CDR1 ENHRY, CDR2 SYGVKD. In the case of this clone: What it recognizes is unknown.

Primers: 60 Vbeta forward and 13 Jbeta reverse. TCRdb's copy holds only in-frame clones and misses some; the assay was immunoSEQ multiplex PCR. This sample carries approximately 200,000 clones, approximately 85% of them seen once, and the ten largest clones take about 2.2%. This receptor was obtained from a woman in her 50s in good health and CMV-seronegative. The sequenced sample consisted of PBMCs. The chain recombines TRBV10-3 with TRBJ2-1; D is unresolved. The chain's CDR3 is CAISDGWFEQFF. CDR3 DNA sequence: TGTGCCATCAGTGACGGGTGGTTTGAGCAGTTCTTC.